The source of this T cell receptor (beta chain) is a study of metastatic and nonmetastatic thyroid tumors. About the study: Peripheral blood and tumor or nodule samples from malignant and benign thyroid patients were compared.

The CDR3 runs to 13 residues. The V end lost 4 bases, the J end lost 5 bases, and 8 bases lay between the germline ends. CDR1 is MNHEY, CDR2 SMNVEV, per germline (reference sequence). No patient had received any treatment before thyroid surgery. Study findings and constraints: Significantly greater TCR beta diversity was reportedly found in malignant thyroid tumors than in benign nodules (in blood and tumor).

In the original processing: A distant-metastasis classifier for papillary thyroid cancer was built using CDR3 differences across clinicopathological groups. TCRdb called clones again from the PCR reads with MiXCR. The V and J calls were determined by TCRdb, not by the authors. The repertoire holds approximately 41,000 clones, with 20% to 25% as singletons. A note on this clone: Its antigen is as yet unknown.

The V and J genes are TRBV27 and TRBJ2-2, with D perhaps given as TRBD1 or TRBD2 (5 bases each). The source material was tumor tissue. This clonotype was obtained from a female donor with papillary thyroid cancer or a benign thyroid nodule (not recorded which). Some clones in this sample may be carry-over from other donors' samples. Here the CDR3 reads CASSSWGTGELFF. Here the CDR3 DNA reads TGTGCCAGCAGTTCCTGGGGGACCGGGGAGCTGTTTTTT.